Following are 12 T cell receptor beta chains from one sample sequenced in a study of T cells in placental villitis. This was the immunoSEQ v4 assay. Assay: immunoSEQ multiplex PCR; the TCRdb copy retains only in-frame clones and omits some. The profile covers around 5,700 clones, with around 80% appearing a single time and 7.5% to 10% taken by the ten largest. The sequenced sample consisted of placental tissue containing maternal and fetal cells. Receptor source: a human patient with infectious villitis; the placental T cells may come from both mother and fetus.

The V call is TRBV24-1, the J call TRBJ1-4; D is unclear. CDR1 and CDR2 (germline): KGHDR, SFDVKD. Trimming shortened V by 4 bases and J by 5 bases, and 4 bases separated the two germline ends. This CDR3 is 12 amino acids long. The CDR3 region has the DNA TGTGCCACCAGTGACCCGAATGAAAAACTGTTTTTT. This gives the protein CATSDPNEKLFF.

Comment on this clone: This sequence may be a read error, since a much larger clone differs from it by one base. This sequence joins TRBV14 and TRBJ1-1, with D hard to call. Germline V gene sequence: CDR1 SGHDN, CDR2 FVKESK. This CDR3 is 14 amino acids long. CDR3 amino acids: CASNQDLGVNEAFF. The CDR3 DNA reads as TGTGCCAGCAACCAAGATCTGGGAGTTAATGAAGCTTTCTTT.

The J gene is TRBJ2-4, the V gene TRBV5-6, with no clear D. Germline V gives CDR1 SGHDT, CDR2 YYEEEE. The CDR3 is made up of 11 amino acids. V lost 0 bases and J lost 9, with 4 bases in between. The CDR3 nucleotides read TGTGCCAGCAGCTTGGGGGGCATTCAGTACTTC. Protein: CASSLGGIQYF. Based on the CDR3 plus reference TRBV5-6 and TRBJ2-4, the full variable domain is DAGVTQSPTHLIKTRGQQVTLRCSPKSGHDTVSWYQQALGQGPQFIFQYYEEEERQRGNFPDRFSGHQFPNYSSELNVNALLLGDSALYLCASSLGGIQYFGAGTRLSVL.

The chain combines TRBV29-1 with TRBJ2-5; D possibly matches TRBD1 or TRBD2 (5 bases each). The CDR3 runs 11 residues. Trimming removed 7 bases from V and 5 bases from J, with 11 bases in between. Germline V gene data show CDR1 as SQVTM and CDR2 as ANQGSEA. CDR3 sequence reads: CSAGTQETQYF. CDR3 coding DNA: TGCAGCGCGGGGACCCAGGAGACCCAGTACTTC.

The chain is built from TRBV5-6 and TRBJ1-1; the match to TRBD1 covers 9 bases. There are 14 residues in the CDR3. The germline V gene has CDR1 SGHDT and CDR2 YYEEEE. V was pared by 3 bases and J by 6 bases, with 6 bases of the junction left unmatched. CDR3 nucleotides: TGTGCCAGCAGCTACCGGGACAGGGCCGCTGAAGCTTTCTTT. It yields the protein CASSYRDRAAEAFF.

The rearrangement uses TRBV6-2 or TRBV6-3 and TRBJ2-3, with TRBD2 matching 13 bases. The ends lost 2 bases at V and 5 bases at J; junction bases unmatched: 10. Per the germline V gene, CDR1 is MNHEY and CDR2 is SVGEGT. CDR3 length: 18 residues. Written as DNA, the CDR3 is TGTGCCAGCAGTTACGACCGGAGACTAGCGGGGGGACTAGATACGCAGTATTTT. Translation: CASSYDRRLAGGLDTQYF.

This clone was picked up a small number of times. The chain couples TRBV7-8 to TRBJ1-5; D remains ambiguous. Germline assignment: CDR1 SGHVS and CDR2 FQNEAQ. Trimming stripped 0 bases from V and 6 bases from J, with 12 bases between. CDR3 length equals 15 residues. As DNA, the CDR3 is TGTGCCAGCAGCTTAGCGCCCGGGTTCAGTCAGCCCCAGCATTTT. Protein sequence: CASSLAPGFSQPQHF.

V gene TRBV30 combines with J gene TRBJ2-3; no reliable D call. Per the germline V gene, CDR1 is GTSNPN and CDR2 is SVGIG (reference sequence). CDR3 size: 12 residues. V dropped 7 bases and J dropped 2 bases, with 10 bases sitting between them. CDR3 nucleotide sequence: TGTGCCTTAGCAAGGGACACAGATACGCAGTATTTT. It translates to CALARDTDTQYF.

The chain combines TRBV7-9 with TRBJ1-6; no clear D. The V end lost 1 base, the J end lost 10 bases, and 5 bases lay between the germline ends. Germline CDR1 reads SEHNR; CDR2 reads FQNEAQ (reference sequence). The CDR3 is 12 residues long. CDR3 sequence: CASSLEISPLHF. In DNA, the CDR3 is TGTGCCAGCAGCTTAGAGATCTCACCCCTCCACTTT.

V is TRBV28 and J is TRBJ2-5, with TRBD1 as a possible D gene (8 bases). CDR3 length: 15 amino acids. V was clipped by 5 bases and J by 5 bases, with 18 bases between them. CDR1 is MDHEN and CDR2 is SYDVKM in the germline V gene. In nucleotides, the CDR3 is TGTGCCAGCAGTGTGCGACAGGGGCGGGAGGAGACCCAGTACTTC. Protein sequence: CASSVRQGREETQYF.

This chain links TRBV20-1 with TRBJ2-1; maybe TRBD2 (7 bases). The CDR3 runs 14 residues. Germline-derived CDR1 and CDR2 are DFQATT and SNEGSKA (reference sequence). Trimming pared 3 bases from V and 5 bases from J, leaving 14 bases between. The DNA for the CDR3 is TGCAGTGCTAGTCCCGGGGGGCAAAACAATGAGCAGTTCTTC. Protein: CSASPGGQNNEQFF.

The chain couples TRBV4-1 to TRBJ2-2; the D is unclear. Germline CDR1 reads MGHRA; CDR2 reads YSYEKL. Trimming took off 6 bases at V and 5 bases at J, with 1 base between the two ends. CDR3 length: 10 residues. The CDR3 sequence: CASSTGELFF. For the CDR3, the DNA is TGCGCCAGCAGTACCGGGGAGCTGTTTTTT.